The 30 T cell receptor beta chains in this list originate from one sample, sequenced in a study of T cell responses to AZD1222 COVID-19 vaccine. The repertoire was sequenced with immunoSEQ multiplex PCR; TCRdb's copy has only in-frame clones and lacks some. The table lists approximately 57,000 clones, around 85% of them singletons. Here the sequenced sample was peripheral blood, taken on day 0 of AZD1222 vaccination. The receptor source for this set is an adult in good health.

The chain uses TRBV9 and TRBJ2-3; 10 nucleotides line up with TRBD1. CDR3 size: 16 residues. Germline V gives CDR1 SGDLS, CDR2 YYNGEE. The V and J ends lost 4 bases and 4 bases, in that order; junction bases with no gene match: 9. The DNA of the CDR3 is TGTGCCAGCAGCTTCCGGGGACAGGGGATTGCAGATACGCAGTATTTT. Translating gives CASSFRGQGIADTQYF.

This clone has a single count. The chain couples TRBV5-1 to TRBJ2-1, with 7 bases that match TRBD2. The J segment lost 4 bases and the V segment lost 0 bases, leaving 4 bases of the junction unmatched. The CDR3 contains 15 residues. Germline lookup yields CDR1 SGHRS and CDR2 YFSETQ. CDR3 nucleotide sequence: TGCGCCAGCAGCTTGGGCGGGGACTATTACAATGAGCAGTTCTTC. Residues: CASSLGGDYYNEQFF.

The V and J genes are TRBV18 and TRBJ1-1; D is unclear. Per germline, CDR1 KGHSH and CDR2 LQKENI. Trimming left V 6 bases short and J 6 bases short, with 17 bases between. This CDR3 comprises 14 residues. CDR3 DNA sequence: TGTGCCAGCTCTGACTTACCGAATCGGGCTGAAGCTTTCTTT. It yields the protein CASSDLPNRAEAFF. Full variable domain (outside the CDR3, taken from reference TRBV18 and TRBJ1-1): NAGVMQNPRHLVRRRGQEARLRCSPMKGHSHVYWYRQLPEEGLKFMVYLQKENIIDESGMPKERFSAEFPKEGPSILRIQQVVRGDSAAYFCASSDLPNRAEAFFGQGTRLTVV.

The gene calls are TRBV9 and TRBJ2-2, with 7 bases matching TRBD1. CDR1 SGDLS and CDR2 YYNGEE come from the germline V gene. This CDR3 comprises 15 residues. The ends lost 6 bases at V and 5 bases at J; junction bases unmatched: 10. In DNA, the CDR3 is TGTGCCAGCAATCCTCAGGGGGTTGGTACCGGGGAGCTGTTTTTT. The encoded protein is CASNPQGVGTGELFF.

The J gene is TRBJ2-3, the V gene TRBV6-5; 10 nucleotides line up with TRBD2. V lost 0 bases and J lost 6; bases outside the gene matches: 6. The CDR3 contains 16 residues. Germline V gene sequence: CDR1 MNHEY, CDR2 SVGAGI. The CDR3 is CASSYSLTSGADTQYF. For the CDR3, the DNA is TGTGCCAGCAGTTACTCGCTTACTAGCGGGGCGGATACGCAGTATTTT.

In this sample, this clone turned up once. This rearrangement joins TRBV19 to TRBJ1-5, with D perhaps TRBD1 (6 bases). The V end was cut by 1 base, the J end by 6 bases, with 19 bases between. This CDR3 has 17 amino acids. The germline V gene has CDR1 LNHDA and CDR2 SQIVND (reference sequence). CDR3 amino acids: CASSIGGRGSIGQPQHF. CDR3 sequence (DNA): TGTGCCAGTAGTATAGGGGGGCGGGGAAGTATCGGTCAGCCCCAGCATTTT.

The chain couples TRBV7-9 to TRBJ1-2; D unclear. CDR1 and CDR2 (germline): SEHNR, FQNEAQ (reference sequence). Trimming removed 1 base from V and 7 bases from J, with 7 bases in between. The CDR3 sequence is 12 residues long. CDR3: CASSLELGGYTF. In nucleotides, the CDR3 is TGTGCCAGCAGCTTAGAATTGGGTGGCTACACCTTC.

The chain couples TRBV5-1 to TRBJ1-1; 9 bases are shared with TRBD1. After removal of 6 bases from V and 1 base from J, the junction contained 4 bases not matched to a gene. CDR1 and CDR2 from the germline V gene are SGHRS and YFSETQ. The CDR3 spans 14 residues. DNA of the CDR3: TGCGCCAGCAAACGGACAGGGGAGAACACTGAAGCTTTCTTT. Translating it yields CASKRTGENTEAFF.

This clone appeared once. V and J are TRBV28 and TRBJ1-5; no clear D gene. There are 16 residues in the CDR3. The germline V and J ends were trimmed by 1 base and 4 bases, with 14 bases remaining between them. CDR1 MDHEN and CDR2 SYDVKM come from the germline V gene. The CDR3 coding sequence is TGTGCCAGCAGTTTATTCCTCAAGAAGTATAATCAGCCCCAGCATTTT. Translating gives CASSLFLKKYNQPQHF.

This sequence joins TRBV2 and TRBJ2-7, with D uncertain. With 0 bases removed from V and 2 bases from J, the gap between germline ends came to 8 bases. This CDR3 comprises 14 residues. Germline CDR1 and CDR2: SNHLY and FYNNEI. The CDR3 sequence is CASSEASQTYEQYF. As DNA, the CDR3 is TGTGCCAGCAGTGAAGCCTCCCAAACCTACGAGCAGTACTTC.

CDR3 in amino acids: CASSQNRVGYTF. The CDR3, as DNA: TGTGCCAGCAGCCAGAACAGGGTCGGCTACACCTTC. The V and J genes are TRBV5-6 and TRBJ1-2, with D maybe TRBD1 (6 bases). The V gene lost 4 bases and the J gene lost 8 bases, with 12 bases spanning the gap. Germline CDR1 reads SGHDT; CDR2 reads YYEEEE. This CDR3 is 12 amino acids long.

The rearrangement joins TRBV5-1 to TRBJ1-1, with D uncertain. The CDR3 spans 12 residues. CDR1 is SGHRS, CDR2 YFSETQ, per germline. Deletions cut 0 bases from V and 7 bases from J, with 7 bases between. DNA of the CDR3: TGCGCCAGCAGCTTGGAGGACCGTGAAGCTTTCTTT. It encodes CASSLEDREAFF.

The chain employs TRBV4-1 and TRBJ2-3; 8 bases align to TRBD2. CDR1 MGHRA and CDR2 YSYEKL come from the germline V gene. CDR3 length: 18 residues. With 1 base clipped from V and 2 bases from J, the junction kept 11 bases outside the gene matches. The DNA for the CDR3 is TGCGCCAGCAGCCAAGGGACATTTGCGGGGGGAGACACAGATACGCAGTATTTT. Protein: CASSQGTFAGGDTDTQYF.

The V and J genes are TRBV4-3 and TRBJ2-5; the D is unclear. Trimming cost V 1 base and J 2 bases, with 5 bases left between them. The CDR3 has 13 residues. The germline V gene encodes CDR1 LGHNA and CDR2 YSLEER. CDR3 sequence: CASSQVLQETQYF. CDR3 DNA: TGCGCCAGCAGCCAAGTACTACAAGAGACCCAGTACTTC.

The chain has TRBV6-5 and TRBJ2-3; D is unclear. This CDR3 comprises 15 residues. The ends were cut back, 2 bases at V and 2 bases at J, with 11 bases in the middle. Germline CDR1 reads MNHEY; CDR2 reads SVGAGI. In DNA form, the CDR3 reads TGTGCCAGCAGTTACAACGGCTTTTCCACAGATACGCAGTATTTT. Protein sequence: CASSYNGFSTDTQYF.

The chain employs TRBV6-5 and TRBJ2-2; 11 bases align to TRBD1. The J segment lost 4 bases and the V segment lost 8 bases, leaving 6 bases of the junction unmatched. The CDR3 extends over 15 amino acids. The germline gives CDR1 MNHEY, CDR2 SVGAGI. The CDR3 reads CASGQGASGTGELFF. CDR3 bases: TGTGCCAGCGGACAGGGGGCGTCGGGCACCGGGGAGCTGTTTTTT.

The J gene is TRBJ2-3, the V gene TRBV6-5; 10 positions match TRBD1. The V gene end was trimmed by 2 bases and the J gene end by 2 bases; junction bases not matched to a gene: 1. Germline V gene lookup returns CDR1 MNHEY and CDR2 SVGAGI. This CDR3 is built from 15 residues. The CDR3: CASSYGTGDTDTQYF. In DNA form, the CDR3 reads TGTGCCAGCAGTTACGGGACAGGGGACACAGATACGCAGTATTTT.

This rearrangement joins TRBV4-1 to TRBJ1-1; D gene uncertain. The ends were cut back, 6 bases at V and 0 bases at J, with 8 bases in the middle. CDR3 length: 13 residues. Germline loops: CDR1 MGHRA, CDR2 YSYEKL. The CDR3 sequence is CASRHLLNTEAFF. CDR3 DNA sequence: TGCGCCAGCAGACACCTCCTGAACACTGAAGCTTTCTTT.

V gene TRBV4-3 combines with J gene TRBJ2-7; TRBD2 is a possible D gene (5 bases). Germline CDR1 reads LGHNA; CDR2 reads YSLEER. This CDR3 region has 16 residues. Trimming pared 0 bases from V and 1 base from J, leaving 13 bases between. The CDR3, as DNA: TGCGCCAGCAGCCAAGAGTATCCCGGGGTGTCCTACGAGCAGTACTTC. It encodes CASSQEYPGVSYEQYF.

V and J are TRBV10-3 and TRBJ2-3; 9 bases match TRBD2. V lost 0 bases, J lost 7 bases, and 5 bases stayed unmatched. The CDR3 totals 15 residues. CDR1 is ENHRY and CDR2 is SYGVKD in the germline V gene. The CDR3 protein is CAISESSGSVYTQYF. CDR3 in DNA: TGTGCCATCAGTGAGTCTAGCGGGAGTGTCTATACGCAGTATTTT.

The V and J genes are TRBV5-5 and TRBJ2-2; possible D gene TRBD2, 5 bases. The CDR3 consists of 13 residues. Germline lookup yields CDR1 SGHKS and CDR2 YYEKEE (reference sequence). V lost 2 bases to trimming and J lost 6 bases, with 8 bases between them. CDR3 in amino acids: CASSFGVAGELFF. CDR3 sequence (DNA): TGTGCCAGCAGCTTCGGGGTGGCCGGGGAGCTGTTTTTT.

This rearrangement joins TRBV7-2 to TRBJ2-1; 14 bases align to TRBD2. This CDR3 contains 18 residues. V was clipped by 3 bases and J by 2 bases; unmatched bases: 6. CDR1 is SGHTA, CDR2 FQGNSA, per germline. CDR3 in DNA: TGTGCCAGCAGCTTGGCGGGACTAGCGGGAGACGCCTACAATGAGCAGTTCTTC. This sequence encodes CASSLAGLAGDAYNEQFF.

Points on this clone: Other DNA sequences in the sample encode the same CDR3. V and J are TRBV12-3 or TRBV12-4 and TRBJ1-2; 7 nucleotides agree with TRBD1. V lost 5 bases to trimming and J lost 3 bases; unmatched junction nucleotides: 3. CDR3 length: 13 amino acids. The CDR3 sequence: CASSPTGDYGYTF. CDR3 in DNA: TGTGCCAGCAGTCCTACAGGGGACTATGGCTACACCTTC.

The chain links TRBV28 to TRBJ1-5; 8 bases fit TRBD1. CDR3 size: 14 residues. V lost 3 bases to trimming and J lost 8 bases; unmatched junction nucleotides: 6. Germline-derived CDR1 and CDR2 are MDHEN and SYDVKM. This chain's CDR3 is CASSLAGGLEPQHF. The CDR3 region has the DNA TGTGCCAGCAGTTTGGCAGGGGGCCTTGAGCCCCAGCATTTT.

V gene TRBV20-1 combines with J gene TRBJ1-4, with TRBD1 matching 7 bases. V dropped 3 bases and J dropped 4; count of bases not matched to a gene: 5. Germline V gives CDR1 DFQATT, CDR2 SNEGSKA (reference sequence). This CDR3 has 14 residues. As DNA, the CDR3 is TGCAGTGCTAGTAAGACAGGGCGTAATGAAAAACTGTTTTTT. Amino acids: CSASKTGRNEKLFF.

The CDR3 DNA reads TGCACTGGTGGAAACACCATATATTTT. It specifies CTGGNTIYF. The genes are TRBV20-1 and TRBJ1-3; D ambiguous. CDR1 and CDR2 (germline): DFQATT, SNEGSKA (reference sequence). CDR3 length: 9 amino acids.

The rearrangement uses TRBV5-1 and TRBJ2-1; D is undetermined. CDR3 length: 12 amino acids. The germline V and J ends were trimmed by 1 base and 6 bases, with 5 bases remaining between them. The germline V gene encodes CDR1 SGHRS and CDR2 YFSETQ. CDR3 bases: TGCGCCAGCAGCTTGTCGGCCAATGAGCAGTTCTTC. Its protein product is CASSLSANEQFF.

J is TRBJ2-1 and V is TRBV7-9; 11 positions match TRBD1. The junction had 7 bases not matched to a gene; V was cut back by 2 bases and J by 7 bases. This CDR3 has 16 amino acids. The germline V gene encodes CDR1 SEHNR and CDR2 FQNEAQ (reference sequence). CDR3 sequence (DNA): TGTGCCAGCAGCTTATCCGGACAGGGGGCGATGAATGAGCAGTTCTTC. Its translation is CASSLSGQGAMNEQFF.

The sample holds a few counts of this clone. V and J are TRBV30 and TRBJ1-3, with no clear D. Germline lookup yields CDR1 GTSNPN and CDR2 SVGIG (reference sequence). CDR3 length: 15 amino acids. V was pared by 0 bases and J by 0 bases, with 9 bases between. The CDR3 DNA is TGTGCCTGGAGTGTACCCAGACTCTCTGGAAACACCATATATTTT. Its protein is CAWSVPRLSGNTIYF.

The chain links TRBV11-1 to TRBJ2-5, with TRBD2 as a possible D gene (6 bases). Germline V CDR1 and CDR2: SGHAT, FQDESV (reference sequence). The CDR3 length is 15 residues. V was shortened by 5 bases and J by 13 bases, with 26 bases between the two germline ends. The chain's CDR3 is CASSIPGNLRGGPYF. In nucleotides, the CDR3 is TGTGCCAGCAGCATACCAGGGAACTTACGGGGAGGTCCGTACTTC.